This entry is about one TCR beta chain. In this sample, this clonotype turned up many times. The antigen this receptor binds is unknown. Base-call qualities are not available, and no considerably larger clone is one nucleotide away. The library was obtained by 5' RACE. Sequenced using an Illumina HiSeq 2500. A second about 7 to 12 cycle PCR used a sample-barcoded 5' primer and a J-beta primer mix. A unique molecular identifier was introduced onto each TCR beta cDNA molecule by a template-switch 5' adaptor carrying 12 random nucleotides. At least 2.5 million CDR3-containing paired-end reads were obtained from each sample. First-strand cDNA was synthesized from all RNA with the Mint cDNA synthesis kit, primed by a TRBC-specific oligonucleotide. After uracil-DNA glycosylase treatment, a first 18-cycle PCR used universal primers M1SS and BC2_uni_R on all cDNA. The study's processing was this. For normalization, 1 million high-quality reads were randomly selected from each sample, with every read carrying a distinct molecular identifier. Reads sharing molecular identifiers were discarded rather than binned into consensus sequences. MiTCR, set to a Q25 quality threshold and the strictest error-elimination algorithm, was used for CDR3 identification, clonotype clustering and error correction. Lower-bound total TCR beta diversity was estimated with a nonparametric unseen species model using Euler transformation. TCRdb redid the processing of the public reads, applying fastp at Q25 and MiXCR, and retained in-frame beta chains. A single entry per CDR3 protein holds the most common genes and DNA from its merged rows. TCRdb's processing, not the authors', yielded these V and J calls. Counted in this sample were more than 800,000 distinct CDR3 sequences; around 26% of them appeared once. The top ten hold 15% to 20% of the sample.

The sample originates from a study of blood T cells in healthy people across ages (dated by TCRdb to between 2014 and 2016). Some background on the complete study: In model experiments, roughly one uniquely barcoded TCR beta cDNA molecule per two T cells was captured by template switching. Two additional independent replicas of 1 million unique cDNA reads from the same blood draw were analyzed for two donors (one aged 18 to 30 and one aged 80 or older). The study measured age-related changes in TCR beta repertoire diversity using deep sequencing normalized with unique cDNA molecular identifiers. To avoid experimental bias, donors of different ages were randomly spread across the sequencing lanes. The donors were divided into four age groups: young (average approximately 17 years), middle-aged (approximately 42), aged (around 67) and long-lived (roughly 82).

Summary of the overall study and its limitations: Estimates of total diversity from one million sequenced T cells were regarded as lower bounds and underestimates. Because donor CMV infection status was unknown, age-related changes in expanded clonotypes were potentially confounded. Because profiling used bulk unsorted PBMCs, naive and antigen-experienced compartments could not be compared conclusively. As age increased, observed TCR beta diversity per million T cells dropped in a roughly linear way, and a significant reduction was already evident by age approximately 40. Compared with the aged group, the long-lived group had more naive CD4+ T cells, fewer expanded clones and increased TCR diversity, a pattern suggesting age selection. Observed TCR beta diversity correlated strongly with the percentage of naive T cells measured by flow cytometry.

From its cysteine to its phenylalanine, the CDR3 spans 15 amino acids. Only CDR3 DNA remains: 45 bases, in frame from the first base. CDR1 and CDR2 were assigned from the germline V gene as ENHRY and SYGVKD. V lost 4 bases and J lost 0 bases; the stretch between them is 13 bases long. The donors were 40 or so Caucasian individuals from Russia, aged roughly 6 to 100 years, who were systemically healthy. Ten milliliters of peripheral blood were collected from each donor into EDTA-treated Vacutainer tubes. Ficoll-Paque density-gradient centrifugation was used to isolate PBMCs, with at least 7 million per sample. Trizol reagent was used to extract total RNA from the PBMCs, yielding at least 5 micrograms per sample. Naive CD45RAhigh/CD27high T cell percentages were measured by flow cytometry on a PBMC aliquot from every donor.

Sequenced sample: blood. This chain joins TRBV10-3 to TRBJ2-7; TRBD1 is a possible D gene, resting on 6 matching bases. This sequence originates from an elderly woman in good health. The CDR3 protein: CAISGRQESSYEQYF. At the DNA level, the sequence is TGTGCCATCAGTGGGAGACAGGAGAGCTCCTACGAGCAGTACTTC.